This TCR beta chain was identified in a study of T cell changes during pregnancy in multiple sclerosis. This table comes from immunoSEQ multiplex PCR, and its TCRdb copy is limited to in-frame clones, with some not included. Of around 100,000 clones listed, around 93% were seen once; the top ten hold about 1.9%. In germline, CDR1 is SQVTM, CDR2 ANQGSEA. The CDR3 loop spans 13 amino acids. The ends lost 4 bases at V and 6 bases at J; junction bases unmatched: 6. V is TRBV29-1 and J is TRBJ1-5; TRBD1 matches 7 bases. The sequenced sample was peripheral blood, obtained after pregnancy. The source is a female donor with multiple sclerosis, enrolled in a pregnancy study. The CDR3 loop is CSVVTGNGQPQHF. The CDR3 DNA reads as TGCAGCGTTGTGACAGGGAACGGTCAGCCCCAGCATTTT.